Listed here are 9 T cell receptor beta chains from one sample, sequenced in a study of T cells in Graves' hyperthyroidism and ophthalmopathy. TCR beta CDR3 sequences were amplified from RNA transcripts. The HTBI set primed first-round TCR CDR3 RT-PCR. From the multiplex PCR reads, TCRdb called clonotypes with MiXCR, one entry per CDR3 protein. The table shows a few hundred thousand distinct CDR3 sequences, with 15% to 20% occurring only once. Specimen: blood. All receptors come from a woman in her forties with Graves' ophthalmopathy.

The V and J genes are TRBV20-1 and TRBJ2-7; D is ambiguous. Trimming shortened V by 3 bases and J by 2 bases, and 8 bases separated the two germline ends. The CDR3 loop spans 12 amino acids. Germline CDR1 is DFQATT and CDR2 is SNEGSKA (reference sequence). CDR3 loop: CSASGRAYEQYF. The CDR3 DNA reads TGCAGTGCTAGCGGGCGAGCCTACGAGCAGTACTTC.

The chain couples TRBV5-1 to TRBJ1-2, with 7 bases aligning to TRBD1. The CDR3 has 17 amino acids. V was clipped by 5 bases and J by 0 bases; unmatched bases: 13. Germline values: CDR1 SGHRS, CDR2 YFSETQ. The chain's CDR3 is CASRYRDSQLPNYGYTF. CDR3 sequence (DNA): TGCGCCAGCAGGTACCGGGACAGCCAACTCCCTAACTATGGCTACACCTTC. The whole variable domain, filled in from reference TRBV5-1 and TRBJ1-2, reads KAGVTQTPRYLIKTRGQQVTLSCSPISGHRSVSWYQQTPGQGLQFLFEYFSETQRNKGNFPGRFSGRQFSNSRSEMNVSTLELGDSALYLCASRYRDSQLPNYGYTFGSGTRLTVV.

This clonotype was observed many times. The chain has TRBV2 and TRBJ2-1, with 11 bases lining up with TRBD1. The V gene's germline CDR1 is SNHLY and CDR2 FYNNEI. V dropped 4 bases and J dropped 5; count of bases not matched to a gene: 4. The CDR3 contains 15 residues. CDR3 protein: CASSGDRGFNNEQFF. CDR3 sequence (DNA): TGTGCCAGCAGTGGGGACAGGGGGTTCAACAATGAGCAGTTCTTC.

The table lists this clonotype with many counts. CDR3 protein: CSVEQRTGYTEAFF. The DNA of the CDR3 is TGCAGCGTTGAACAACGGACAGGGTACACTGAAGCTTTCTTT. This chain connects TRBV29-1 to TRBJ1-1, with 8 bases fitting TRBD1. CDR3 size: 14 residues. V shed 2 bases, J shed 3 bases, and the junction held 5 bases outside the gene matches. CDR1 and CDR2 (germline): SQVTM, ANQGSEA.

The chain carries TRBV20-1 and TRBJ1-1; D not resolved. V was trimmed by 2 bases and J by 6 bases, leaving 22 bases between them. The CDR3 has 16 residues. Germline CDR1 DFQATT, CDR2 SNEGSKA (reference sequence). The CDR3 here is CSARSAVVDLPAEAFF. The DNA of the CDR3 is TGCAGTGCTAGATCCGCGGTCGTAGATTTGCCGGCTGAAGCTTTCTTT.

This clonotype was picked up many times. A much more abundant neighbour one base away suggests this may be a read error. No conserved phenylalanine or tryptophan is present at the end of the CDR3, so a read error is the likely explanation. The CDR3 region has the DNA TGTGCCAGCAGTCCACTGACAGGGGCCCGTGGCTACACCCTC. Amino acids: CASSPLTGARGYTL. This chain connects TRBV12-3 or TRBV12-4 to TRBJ1-2; 8 bases match TRBD1. CDR3 length: 14 amino acids. V lost 5 bases to trimming and J lost 7 bases; unmatched junction nucleotides: 9.

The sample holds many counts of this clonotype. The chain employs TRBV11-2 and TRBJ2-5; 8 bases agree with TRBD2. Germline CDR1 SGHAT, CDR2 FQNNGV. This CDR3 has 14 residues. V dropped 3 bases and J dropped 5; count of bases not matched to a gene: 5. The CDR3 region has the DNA TGTGCCAGCAGCTTCGAAGCGGGAGTGGAGACCCAGTACTTC. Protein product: CASSFEAGVETQYF. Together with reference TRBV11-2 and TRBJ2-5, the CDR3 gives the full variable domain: EAGVAQSPRYKIIEKRQSVAFWCNPISGHATLYWYQQILGQGPKLLIQFQNNGVVDDSQLPKDRFSAERLKGVDSTLKIQPAKLEDSAVYLCASSFEAGVETQYFGPGTRLLVL.

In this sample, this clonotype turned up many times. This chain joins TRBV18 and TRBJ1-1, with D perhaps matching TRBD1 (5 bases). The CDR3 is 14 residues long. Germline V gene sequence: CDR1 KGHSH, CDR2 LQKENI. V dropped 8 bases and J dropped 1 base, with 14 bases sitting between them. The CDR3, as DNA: TGTGCCAGCGGGACCCGCACAGGGAACACTGAAGCTTTCTTT. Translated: CASGTRTGNTEAFF.

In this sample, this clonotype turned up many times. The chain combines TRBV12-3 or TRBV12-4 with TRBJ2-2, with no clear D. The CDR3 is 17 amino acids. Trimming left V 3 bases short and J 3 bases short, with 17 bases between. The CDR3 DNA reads TGTGCCAGCAGTTTTATAATAGGGCAGCTCCACACCGGGGAGCTGTTTTTT. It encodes CASSFIIGQLHTGELFF.